This T cell receptor beta chain was sequenced during a study of OX40 agonist ivuxolimab in advanced cancers. The germline V gene has CDR1 SEHNR and CDR2 FQNEAQ (reference sequence). The CDR3 has 14 residues. Unmatched junction bases numbered 1, after V lost 3 bases and J lost 1 base. Produced via immunoSEQ multiplex PCR; TCRdb's table is partial and in-frame only. The table has about 38,000 clones, roughly 80% seen once. Sequences were derived from CD4+ or CD8+ T cells sorted from blood, sampled in a trial of the OX40 agonist ivuxolimab. The TCR comes from an adult with an advanced solid tumor such as melanoma, head and neck, liver or kidney cancer. This rearrangement joins TRBV7-9 to TRBJ2-7, with TRBD1 matching 9 bases. The CDR3 DNA reads TGTGCCAGCAGCTTGGACAGGGGTTCCTACGAGCAGTACTTC. Its protein is CASSLDRGSYEQYF.